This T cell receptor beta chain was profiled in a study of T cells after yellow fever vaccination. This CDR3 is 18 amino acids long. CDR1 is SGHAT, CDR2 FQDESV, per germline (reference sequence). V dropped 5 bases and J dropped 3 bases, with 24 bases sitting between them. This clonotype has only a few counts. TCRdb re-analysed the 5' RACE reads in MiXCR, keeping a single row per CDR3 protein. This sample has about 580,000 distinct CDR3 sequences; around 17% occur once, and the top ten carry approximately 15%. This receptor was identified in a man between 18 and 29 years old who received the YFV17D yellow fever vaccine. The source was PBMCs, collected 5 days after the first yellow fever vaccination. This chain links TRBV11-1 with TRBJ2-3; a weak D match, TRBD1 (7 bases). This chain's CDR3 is CASSPNRRGLRRTDTQYF. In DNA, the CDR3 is TGTGCCAGCAGCCCTAACCGGAGGGGGCTAAGGCGTACAGATACGCAGTATTTT.